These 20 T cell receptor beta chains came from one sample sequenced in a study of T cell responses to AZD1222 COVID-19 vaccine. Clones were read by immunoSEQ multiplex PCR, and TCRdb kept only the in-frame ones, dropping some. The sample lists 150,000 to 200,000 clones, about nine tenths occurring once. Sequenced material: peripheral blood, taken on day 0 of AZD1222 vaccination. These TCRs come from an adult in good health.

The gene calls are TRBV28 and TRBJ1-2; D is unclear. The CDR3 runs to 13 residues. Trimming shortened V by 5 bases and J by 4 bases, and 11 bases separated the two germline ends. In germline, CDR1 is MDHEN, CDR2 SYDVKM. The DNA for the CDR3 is TGTGCCAGCAGTCGTAGGGCTTTCTATGGCTACACCTTC. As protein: CASSRRAFYGYTF.

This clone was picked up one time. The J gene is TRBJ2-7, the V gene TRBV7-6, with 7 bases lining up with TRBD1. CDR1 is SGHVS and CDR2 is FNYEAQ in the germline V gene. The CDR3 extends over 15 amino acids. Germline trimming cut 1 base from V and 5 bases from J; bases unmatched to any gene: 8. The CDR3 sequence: CASSLDVTGNHEQYF. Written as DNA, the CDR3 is TGTGCCAGCAGCTTAGATGTGACAGGGAACCACGAGCAGTACTTC.

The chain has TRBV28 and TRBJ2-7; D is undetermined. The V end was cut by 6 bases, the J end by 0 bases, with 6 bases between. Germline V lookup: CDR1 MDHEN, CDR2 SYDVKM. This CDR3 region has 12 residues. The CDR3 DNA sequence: TGTGCCAGCAGGACATCCTCCTACGAGCAGTACTTC. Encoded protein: CASRTSSYEQYF. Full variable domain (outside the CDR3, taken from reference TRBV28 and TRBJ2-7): DVKVTQSSRYLVKRTGEKVFLECVQDMDHENMFWYRQDPGLGLRLIYFSYDVKMKEKGDIPEGYSVSREKKERFSLILESASTNQTSMYLCASRTSSYEQYFGPGTRLTVT.

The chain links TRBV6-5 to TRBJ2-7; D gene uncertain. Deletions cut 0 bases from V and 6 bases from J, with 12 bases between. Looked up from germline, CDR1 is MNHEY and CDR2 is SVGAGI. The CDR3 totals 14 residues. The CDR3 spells CASSYSPSLLEQYF. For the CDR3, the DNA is TGTGCCAGCAGTTACTCCCCCAGCCTACTCGAGCAGTACTTC.

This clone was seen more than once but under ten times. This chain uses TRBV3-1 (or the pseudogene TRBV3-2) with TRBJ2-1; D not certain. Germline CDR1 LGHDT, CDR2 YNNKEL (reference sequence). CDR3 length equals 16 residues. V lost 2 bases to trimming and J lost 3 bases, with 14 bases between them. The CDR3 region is CASSQSPRWGYNEQFF. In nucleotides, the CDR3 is TGTGCCAGCAGCCAATCTCCCCGGTGGGGCTACAATGAGCAGTTCTTC.

The CDR3 sequence: CASSISFSGGEAFF. CDR3 DNA: TGTGCCAGTAGTATTAGCTTTTCAGGGGGAGAAGCTTTCTTT. This chain uses TRBV19 with TRBJ1-1; 7 bases fit TRBD1. V was pared by 3 bases and J by 8 bases, with 9 bases of the junction left unmatched. Germline lookup yields CDR1 LNHDA and CDR2 SQIVND (reference sequence). This CDR3 comprises 14 residues. Looking up the rest from reference TRBV19 and TRBJ1-1 gives the full variable domain: DGGITQSPKYLFRKEGQNVTLSCEQNLNHDAMYWYRQDPGQGLRLIYYSQIVNDFQKGDIAEGYSVSREKKESFPLTVTSAQKNPTAFYLCASSISFSGGEAFFGQGTRLTVV.

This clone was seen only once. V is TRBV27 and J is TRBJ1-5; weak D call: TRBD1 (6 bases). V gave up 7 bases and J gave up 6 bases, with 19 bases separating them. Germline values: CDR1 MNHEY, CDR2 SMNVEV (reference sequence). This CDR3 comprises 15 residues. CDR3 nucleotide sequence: TGTGCCAGCAAGCTCCTCGGGGGGCGCGGTCAGCCCCAGCATTTT. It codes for CASKLLGGRGQPQHF.

CDR3 amino acids: CASSQDPYATLSVSNYGYTF. The CDR3 coding sequence is TGCGCCAGCAGCCAAGATCCTTACGCCACGCTTTCGGTCTCTAACTATGGCTACACCTTC. The chain uses TRBV4-1 and TRBJ1-2; no clear D. The CDR3 covers 20 residues. The germline V gene has CDR1 MGHRA and CDR2 YSYEKL. Trimming cost V 0 bases and J 0 bases, with 23 bases left between them.

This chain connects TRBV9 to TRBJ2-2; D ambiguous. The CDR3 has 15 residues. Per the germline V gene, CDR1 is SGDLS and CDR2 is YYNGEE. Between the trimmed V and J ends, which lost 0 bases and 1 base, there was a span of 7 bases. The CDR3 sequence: CASSVGAGNTGELFF. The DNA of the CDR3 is TGTGCCAGCAGCGTAGGGGCAGGGAACACCGGGGAGCTGTTTTTT. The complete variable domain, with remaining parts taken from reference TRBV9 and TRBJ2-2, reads DSGVTQTPKHLITATGQRVTLRCSPRSGDLSVYWYQQSLDQGLQFLIQYYNGEERAKGNILERFSAQQFPDLHSELNLSSLELGDSALYFCASSVGAGNTGELFFGEGSRLTVL.

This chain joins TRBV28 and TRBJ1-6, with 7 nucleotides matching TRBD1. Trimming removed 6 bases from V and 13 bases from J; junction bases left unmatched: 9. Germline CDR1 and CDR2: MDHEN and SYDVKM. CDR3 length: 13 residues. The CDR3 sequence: CASRPSDRVPLHF. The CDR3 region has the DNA TGTGCCAGCAGACCATCCGACAGGGTGCCCCTCCACTTT.

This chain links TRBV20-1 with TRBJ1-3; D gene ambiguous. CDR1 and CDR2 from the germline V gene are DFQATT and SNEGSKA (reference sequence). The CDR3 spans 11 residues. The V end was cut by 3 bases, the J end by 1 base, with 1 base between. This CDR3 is CSASSGNTIYF. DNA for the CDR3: TGCAGTGCTAGTTCTGGAAACACCATATATTTT.

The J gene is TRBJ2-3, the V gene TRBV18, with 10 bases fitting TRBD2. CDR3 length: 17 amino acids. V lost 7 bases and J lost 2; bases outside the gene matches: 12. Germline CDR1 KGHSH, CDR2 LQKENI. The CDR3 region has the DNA TGTGCCAGCTTACCTACTCGGACTAGCGGAAACACAGATACGCAGTATTTT. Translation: CASLPTRTSGNTDTQYF.

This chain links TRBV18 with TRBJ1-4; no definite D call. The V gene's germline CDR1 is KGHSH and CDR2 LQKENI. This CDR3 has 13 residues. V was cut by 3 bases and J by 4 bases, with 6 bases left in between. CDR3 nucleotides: TGTGCCAGCTCACCTGGGCTTAATGAAAAACTGTTTTTT. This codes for CASSPGLNEKLFF.

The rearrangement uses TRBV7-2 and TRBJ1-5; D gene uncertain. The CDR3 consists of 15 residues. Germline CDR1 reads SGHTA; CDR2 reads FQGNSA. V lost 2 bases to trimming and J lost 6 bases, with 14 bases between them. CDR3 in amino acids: CASSLNRRVGQPQHF. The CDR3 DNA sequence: TGTGCCAGCAGCTTAAATCGGAGGGTTGGTCAGCCCCAGCATTTT.

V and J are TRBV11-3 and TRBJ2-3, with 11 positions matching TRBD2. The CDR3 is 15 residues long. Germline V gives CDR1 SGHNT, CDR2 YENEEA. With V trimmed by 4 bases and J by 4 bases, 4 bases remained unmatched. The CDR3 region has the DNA TGTGCCAGCAGCTCTAGCGGGAGGACATCAGATACGCAGTATTTT. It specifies CASSSSGRTSDTQYF.

The CDR3 region is CASSRDREETQYF. The CDR3 bases are TGTGCCAGCAGTCGGGACAGGGAAGAGACCCAGTACTTC. The chain joins TRBV6-4 to TRBJ2-5; 9 nucleotides match TRBD1. The CDR3 sequence is 13 residues long. The V gene end was trimmed by 5 bases and the J gene end by 3 bases; junction bases not matched to a gene: 1. The V gene's germline CDR1 is MRHNA and CDR2 SNTAGT.

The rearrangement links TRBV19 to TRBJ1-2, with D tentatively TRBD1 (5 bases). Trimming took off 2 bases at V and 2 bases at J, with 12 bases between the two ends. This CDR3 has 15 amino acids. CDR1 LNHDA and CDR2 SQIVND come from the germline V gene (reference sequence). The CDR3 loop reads CASSISGTSNYGYTF. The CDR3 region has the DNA TGTGCCAGTAGTATATCCGGGACGTCGAACTATGGCTACACCTTC.

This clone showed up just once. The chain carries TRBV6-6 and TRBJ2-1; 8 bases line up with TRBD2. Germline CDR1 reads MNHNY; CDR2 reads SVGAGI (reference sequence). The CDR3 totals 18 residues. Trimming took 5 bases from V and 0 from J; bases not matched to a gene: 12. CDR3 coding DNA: TGTGCCAGCAGTCTACTCAGGCCTAGCGGGTTCTCCTACAATGAGCAGTTCTTC. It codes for CASSLLRPSGFSYNEQFF.

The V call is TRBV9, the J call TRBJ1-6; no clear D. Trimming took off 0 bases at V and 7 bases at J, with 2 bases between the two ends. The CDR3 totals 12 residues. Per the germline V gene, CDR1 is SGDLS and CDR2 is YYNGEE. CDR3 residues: CASSVGNSPLHF. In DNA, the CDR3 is TGTGCCAGCAGCGTAGGAAATTCACCCCTCCACTTT. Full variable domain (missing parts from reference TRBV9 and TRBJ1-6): DSGVTQTPKHLITATGQRVTLRCSPRSGDLSVYWYQQSLDQGLQFLIQYYNGEERAKGNILERFSAQQFPDLHSELNLSSLELGDSALYFCASSVGNSPLHFGNGTRLTVT.

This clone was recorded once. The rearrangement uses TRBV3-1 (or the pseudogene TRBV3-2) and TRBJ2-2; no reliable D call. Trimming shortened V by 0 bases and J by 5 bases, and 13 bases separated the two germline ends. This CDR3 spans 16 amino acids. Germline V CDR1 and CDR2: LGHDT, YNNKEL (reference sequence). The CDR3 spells CASSQDGSQNTGELFF. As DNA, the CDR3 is TGTGCCAGCAGCCAAGACGGTAGCCAGAATACCGGGGAGCTGTTTTTT.